These 31 T cell receptor beta chains came from one sample sequenced in a study of T cell responses to AZD1222 COVID-19 vaccine. The assay was immunoSEQ multiplex PCR, and TCRdb's table has in-frame clones only and misses some. The sample carries around 84,000 clones, 75% to 90% recorded once. Material: peripheral blood, obtained 28 days after the second AZD1222 dose. The receptor set was obtained from an adult who received the AZD1222 COVID-19 vaccine.

V usage is TRBV6-1 and J usage is TRBJ1-3; D is possibly TRBD1 (5 bases). The CDR3 runs to 13 residues. Trimming took 2 bases from V and 7 from J, leaving 9 bases between them. Germline V gives CDR1 MNHNS, CDR2 SASEGT. For the CDR3, the DNA is TGTGCCAGCAGTGAATGGCAGGGCAACACCATATATTTT. Its protein is CASSEWQGNTIYF.

This chain joins TRBV10-3 and TRBJ1-1; D is unclear. Trimming stripped 3 bases from V and 4 bases from J, with 6 bases between. Germline V gene sequence: CDR1 ENHRY, CDR2 SYGVKD. The CDR3 runs 12 residues. The CDR3 region has the DNA TGTGCCATCAGTGAACAAGGCACTGAAGCTTTCTTT. Its protein product is CAISEQGTEAFF.

The chain uses TRBV19 and TRBJ2-7, with 7 bases aligning to TRBD1. The V segment lost 4 bases and the J segment 6 bases; nucleotides outside the gene matches: 6. Germline assignment: CDR1 LNHDA and CDR2 SQIVND (reference sequence). The CDR3 has 13 residues. The CDR3 DNA is TGTGCCAGTAGTAGAGACAGGGAAGGCGAGCAGTACTTC. Encoded protein: CASSRDREGEQYF.

V and J are TRBV5-4 and TRBJ1-1; D gene unclear. The V gene's germline CDR1 is SGHNT and CDR2 YYREEE (reference sequence). The CDR3 covers 11 residues. The V end was cut by 1 base, the J end by 7 bases, with 5 bases between. The CDR3 protein is CASSLNGEAFF. CDR3 coding DNA: TGTGCCAGCAGCTTGAATGGTGAAGCTTTCTTT.

This sequence joins TRBV28 and TRBJ2-7; TRBD1 agrees at 8 bases. Per the germline V gene, CDR1 is MDHEN and CDR2 is SYDVKM. V lost 3 bases to trimming and J lost 2 bases; unmatched junction nucleotides: 3. This CDR3 has 14 amino acids. CDR3 in amino acids: CASSFQQGAYEQYF. The CDR3, as DNA: TGTGCCAGCAGTTTCCAACAGGGGGCCTACGAGCAGTACTTC. Looking up the rest from reference TRBV28 and TRBJ2-7 gives the full variable domain: DVKVTQSSRYLVKRTGEKVFLECVQDMDHENMFWYRQDPGLGLRLIYFSYDVKMKEKGDIPEGYSVSREKKERFSLILESASTNQTSMYLCASSFQQGAYEQYFGPGTRLTVT.

This clone showed up just once. The rearrangement links TRBV5-3 to TRBJ1-5, with D possibly matching TRBD1 (6 bases). TRBV5-3 is an ORF, and what it does is uncertain. V was cut by 3 bases and J by 2 bases, with 9 bases left in between. The CDR3 length is 14 residues. The CDR3 DNA is TGTGCCAGAAGCTCACAGGGTTGCAATCAGCCCCAGCATTTT. Amino acid sequence: CARSSQGCNQPQHF.

This sequence joins TRBV9 and TRBJ2-1; D may be TRBD1 or TRBD2 (5 bases each). Germline values: CDR1 SGDLS, CDR2 YYNGEE. V was trimmed by 2 bases and J by 1 base, leaving 7 bases between them. There are 14 residues in the CDR3. The chain's CDR3 is CASSVGGSYNEQFF. The CDR3 DNA sequence: TGTGCCAGCAGCGTTGGGGGATCCTACAATGAGCAGTTCTTC. The full variable domain, with the rest looked up from reference TRBV9 and TRBJ2-1, is DSGVTQTPKHLITATGQRVTLRCSPRSGDLSVYWYQQSLDQGLQFLIQYYNGEERAKGNILERFSAQQFPDLHSELNLSSLELGDSALYFCASSVGGSYNEQFFGPGTRLTVL.

The chain employs TRBV18 and TRBJ2-7, with D tentatively TRBD1 (5 bases). CDR1 is KGHSH and CDR2 is LQKENI in the germline V gene. V lost 3 bases and J lost 6, with 18 bases in between. The CDR3 length is 15 residues. The CDR3 reads CASSPLTSGNGEQYF. The DNA for the CDR3 is TGTGCCAGCTCACCCCTAACTTCAGGGAATGGCGAGCAGTACTTC.

The chain is built from TRBV24-1 and TRBJ2-3; 8 positions agree with TRBD2. Trimming at V came to 9 bases and at J to 1 base, leaving 2 bases not matched to a gene. CDR3 size: 13 residues. Per the germline V gene, CDR1 is KGHDR and CDR2 is SFDVKD. CDR3 sequence reads: CATSGGGTDTQYF. The CDR3 DNA sequence: TGTGCCACCTCGGGGGGGGGCACAGATACGCAGTATTTT.

V usage is TRBV6-6 and J usage is TRBJ1-1; the match to TRBD1 covers 7 bases. Trimming cost V 5 bases and J 0 bases; bases outside gene matches: 9. CDR3 size: 16 residues. Germline CDR1 and CDR2: MNHNY and SVGAGI (reference sequence). DNA for the CDR3: TGTGCCAGCAGTCGAACAGGGGATATCATGAACACTGAAGCTTTCTTT. It specifies CASSRTGDIMNTEAFF.

The chain uses TRBV28 and TRBJ2-1; TRBD1 aligns across 7 bases. V was clipped by 4 bases and J by 1 base; unmatched bases: 16. This CDR3 spans 19 amino acids. The V gene's germline CDR1 is MDHEN and CDR2 SYDVKM. CDR3 in amino acids: CASSSFLGMGQKSYNEQFF. DNA of the CDR3: TGTGCCAGCAGTTCTTTTCTGGGCATGGGACAGAAGTCCTACAATGAGCAGTTCTTC.

The chain links TRBV2 to TRBJ1-2, with D possibly TRBD1 on 5 matching bases. V was pared by 4 bases and J by 7 bases, with 16 bases between. The CDR3 is 14 amino acids. Looked up from germline, CDR1 is SNHLY and CDR2 is FYNNEI. As DNA, the CDR3 is TGTGCCAGCAGTGTCAGGTGGGGGACGAGTGGCTACACCTTC. This sequence encodes CASSVRWGTSGYTF. The full variable domain, its missing parts supplied by reference TRBV2 and TRBJ1-2, is EPEVTQTPSHQVTQMGQEVILRCVPISNHLYFYWYRQILGQKVEFLVSFYNNEISEKSEIFDDQFSVERPDGSNFTLKIRSTKLEDSAMYFCASSVRWGTSGYTFGSGTRLTVV.

The rearrangement links TRBV20-1 to TRBJ2-5; no clear D gene. V was clipped by 7 bases and J by 3 bases, with 9 bases between them. Germline V gene lookup returns CDR1 DFQATT and CDR2 SNEGSKA (reference sequence). CDR3 size: 11 residues. The CDR3 region has the DNA TGCAGTGGGGCAAGAGAAGAGACCCAGTACTTC. As protein: CSGAREETQYF.

This clone was observed a single time. The chain combines TRBV27 with TRBJ1-2; D perhaps matches TRBD1 (6 bases). This CDR3 is built from 17 residues. The V gene's germline CDR1 is MNHEY and CDR2 SMNVEV (reference sequence). Trimming cost V 5 bases and J 2 bases, with 21 bases left between them. The CDR3 region has the DNA TGTGCCAGCAGTAAGGGGGGCACGTATATGTCCAACTATGGCTACACCTTC. It codes for CASSKGGTYMSNYGYTF.

The rearrangement joins TRBV6-6 to TRBJ2-4, with D perhaps TRBD1 or TRBD2 (6 bases each). The V end lost 2 bases, the J end lost 8 bases, and 7 bases lay between the germline ends. The CDR3 contains 12 residues. The V gene's germline CDR1 is MNHNY and CDR2 SVGAGI (reference sequence). The CDR3 here is CASSYRGDIQYF. The CDR3 coding sequence is TGTGCCAGCAGTTACAGGGGGGACATTCAGTACTTC.

The rearrangement uses TRBV28 and TRBJ1-2; possible D gene TRBD1, 5 bases. Trimming left V 3 bases short and J 0 bases short, with 17 bases between. CDR1 MDHEN and CDR2 SYDVKM come from the germline V gene. The CDR3 is 17 residues long. The CDR3 here is CASSFWKGHGANYGYTF. The CDR3 DNA follows: TGTGCCAGCAGTTTTTGGAAAGGACATGGGGCTAACTATGGCTACACCTTC.

This rearrangement joins TRBV5-5 to TRBJ2-1; possible D gene TRBD1, 5 bases. The V and J ends lost 4 bases and 4 bases respectively, with 18 bases between them. CDR1 SGHKS and CDR2 YYEKEE come from the germline V gene (reference sequence). The CDR3 has 16 amino acids. DNA of the CDR3: TGTGCCAGCAGCGTTGATAGGGCAGGGTTTTACAATGAGCAGTTCTTC. As protein: CASSVDRAGFYNEQFF.

The V and J genes are TRBV6-4 and TRBJ1-2; 7 bases agree with TRBD1. Losses at the gene ends were 6 bases for V and 1 base for J; bases not matched to a gene: 8. CDR3 size: 15 residues. CDR1 is MRHNA and CDR2 is SNTAGT in the germline V gene. The CDR3 DNA reads as TGTGCCAGCAGGATGACAGGGACCCGTAACTATGGCTACACCTTC. This sequence encodes CASRMTGTRNYGYTF.

This clone has only one observation. This chain joins TRBV3-1 (or the pseudogene TRBV3-2) and TRBJ2-7; D not resolved. Germline values: CDR1 LGHDT, CDR2 YNNKEL (reference sequence). The CDR3 totals 13 residues. The ends were cut back, 2 bases at V and 1 base at J, with 6 bases in the middle. The CDR3 DNA sequence: TGTGCCAGCAGCCAACCCCGGTCCTACGAGCAGTACTTC. This sequence encodes CASSQPRSYEQYF.

The chain links TRBV7-9 to TRBJ1-3; D gene unclear. Germline V gene sequence: CDR1 SEHNR, CDR2 FQNEAQ (reference sequence). The CDR3 extends over 17 amino acids. Trimming removed 7 bases at V and 0 bases at J, with 19 bases between. The CDR3, as DNA: TGTGCCAGCATCAGAGGCAAGCTGCCGACCTCTGGAAACACCATATATTTT. This codes for CASIRGKLPTSGNTIYF. The full variable domain, rest sourced from reference TRBV7-9 and TRBJ1-3, is DTGVSQNPRHKITKRGQNVTFRCDPISEHNRLYWYRQTLGQGPEFLTYFQNEAQLEKSRLLSDRFSAERPKGSFSTLEIQRTEQGDSAMYLCASIRGKLPTSGNTIYFGEGSWLTVV.

This chain uses TRBV3-1 (or the pseudogene TRBV3-2) with TRBJ1-1; D gene unclear. The V end lost 1 base, the J end lost 4 bases, and 10 bases lay between the germline ends. Germline V gene data show CDR1 as LGHDT and CDR2 as YNNKEL (reference sequence). This CDR3 spans 14 amino acids. DNA of the CDR3: TGTGCCAGCAGCCAAGGGGCGCTGGGCACTGAAGCTTTCTTT. This codes for CASSQGALGTEAFF.

The chain joins TRBV20-1 to TRBJ2-7, with 9 nucleotides matching TRBD1. The CDR3 totals 13 residues. Germline-derived CDR1 and CDR2 are DFQATT and SNEGSKA (reference sequence). V dropped 3 bases and J dropped 4; count of bases not matched to a gene: 4. Here the CDR3 reads CSASPGQGYEQYF. CDR3 in DNA: TGCAGTGCTAGTCCGGGACAGGGTTACGAGCAGTACTTC.

This chain connects TRBV19 to TRBJ1-1; TRBD1 aligns across 8 bases. Germline CDR1 reads LNHDA; CDR2 reads SQIVND (reference sequence). J gave up 3 bases and V 7 bases, and 7 bases lay outside the gene matches. The CDR3 contains 14 residues. The CDR3 here is CASTQRDRYTEAFF. Here the CDR3 DNA reads TGTGCCAGTACCCAAAGGGACAGGTACACTGAAGCTTTCTTT.

The chain carries TRBV19 and TRBJ2-5; the D gene is possibly TRBD2 (6 bases). V was cut by 0 bases and J by 5 bases, with 16 bases left in between. The CDR3 has 16 amino acids. CDR1 and CDR2 from the germline V gene are LNHDA and SQIVND (reference sequence). The CDR3 here is CASSIESRSGRETQYF. The CDR3 region has the DNA TGTGCCAGTAGTATAGAGTCGAGGTCAGGGAGGGAGACCCAGTACTTC.

This sequence joins TRBV2 and TRBJ1-1, with D possibly being TRBD1 (5 bases). Trimming shortened V by 6 bases and J by 6 bases, and 11 bases separated the two germline ends. This CDR3 has 12 amino acids. The germline gives CDR1 SNHLY, CDR2 FYNNEI. The chain's CDR3 is CASSVYRSEAFF. The DNA of the CDR3 is TGTGCCAGCAGCGTTTACAGGTCTGAAGCTTTCTTT.

This clone appeared a single time. The V call is TRBV4-1, the J call TRBJ2-5; D ambiguous. The germline gives CDR1 MGHRA, CDR2 YSYEKL. The V end was cut by 0 bases, the J end by 5 bases, with 22 bases between. The CDR3 extends over 18 amino acids. CDR3 in DNA: TGCGCCAGCAGCCAAGAGCGAGGCTTGGCAATCCTAGGGGAGACCCAGTACTTC. It specifies CASSQERGLAILGETQYF.

This clone has just a few counts. The chain carries TRBV28 and TRBJ1-3; maybe TRBD1 (5 bases). The CDR3 has 14 residues. V shed 6 bases and J shed 1 base, with 10 bases lying between them. The V gene's germline CDR1 is MDHEN and CDR2 SYDVKM. CDR3 sequence: CASRFGGSGNTIYF. The CDR3 DNA follows: TGTGCCAGCAGGTTCGGGGGTTCTGGAAACACCATATATTTT.

This clone has just a few counts. V is TRBV7-9 and J is TRBJ2-5; tentative D call: TRBD2 (6 bases). Per the germline V gene, CDR1 is SEHNR and CDR2 is FQNEAQ (reference sequence). The CDR3 sequence is 15 residues long. The ends were cut back, 5 bases at V and 5 bases at J, with 18 bases in the middle. The chain's CDR3 is CASSLPVTSGETQYF. The CDR3 bases are TGTGCCAGCAGCCTGCCGGTGACTAGTGGCGAGACCCAGTACTTC.

The rearrangement links TRBV5-5 to TRBJ2-1, with 7 positions matching TRBD1. The V segment lost 4 bases and the J segment 9 bases; nucleotides outside the gene matches: 10. The CDR3 extends over 14 amino acids. CDR1 and CDR2 (germline): SGHKS, YYEKEE (reference sequence). The CDR3 sequence: CASSPRTGEGEQFF. The CDR3 nucleotides read TGTGCCAGCAGCCCCCGGACAGGCGAGGGTGAGCAGTTCTTC.

The V and J genes are TRBV5-1 and TRBJ1-2, with TRBD1 matching 7 bases. The CDR3 loop spans 16 amino acids. CDR1 is SGHRS, CDR2 YFSETQ, per germline. With 0 bases clipped from V and 6 bases from J, the junction kept 11 bases outside the gene matches. This CDR3 is CASSLAVETGIHGYTF. CDR3 bases: TGCGCCAGCAGCTTGGCCGTTGAGACAGGGATACATGGCTACACCTTC.

V and J are TRBV18 and TRBJ1-6, with D possibly matching TRBD1 (5 bases). The CDR3 runs 13 residues. V shed 2 bases and J shed 13 bases, with 12 bases lying between them. CDR1 and CDR2 (germline): KGHSH, LQKENI. This CDR3 is CASSPGTQNPLHF. As DNA, the CDR3 is TGTGCCAGCTCACCAGGGACGCAAAATCCCCTCCACTTT.